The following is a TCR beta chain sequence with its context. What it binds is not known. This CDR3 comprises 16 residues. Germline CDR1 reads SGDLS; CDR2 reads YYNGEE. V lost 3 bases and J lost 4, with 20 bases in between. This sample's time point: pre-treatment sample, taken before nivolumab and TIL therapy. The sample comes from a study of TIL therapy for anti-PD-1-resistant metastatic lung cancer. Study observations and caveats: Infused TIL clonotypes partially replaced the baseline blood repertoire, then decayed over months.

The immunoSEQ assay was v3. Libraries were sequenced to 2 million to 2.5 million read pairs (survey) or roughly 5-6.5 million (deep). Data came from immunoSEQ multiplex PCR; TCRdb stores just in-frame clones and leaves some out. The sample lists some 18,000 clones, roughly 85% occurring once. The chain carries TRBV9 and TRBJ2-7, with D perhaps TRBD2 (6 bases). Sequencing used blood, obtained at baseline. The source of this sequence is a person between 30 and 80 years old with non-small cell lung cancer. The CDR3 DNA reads TGTGCCAGCAGCGCGGACGCGACAGCCGGGAGATACGAGCAGTACTTC. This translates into CASSADATAGRYEQYF.